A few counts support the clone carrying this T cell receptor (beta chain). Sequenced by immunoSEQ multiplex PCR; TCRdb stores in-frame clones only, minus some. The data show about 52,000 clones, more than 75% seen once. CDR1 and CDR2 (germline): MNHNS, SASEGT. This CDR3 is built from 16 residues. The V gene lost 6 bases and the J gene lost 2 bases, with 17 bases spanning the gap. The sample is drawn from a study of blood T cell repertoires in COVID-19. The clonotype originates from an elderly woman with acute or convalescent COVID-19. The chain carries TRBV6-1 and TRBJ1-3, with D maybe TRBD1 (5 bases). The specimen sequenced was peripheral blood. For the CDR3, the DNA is TGTGCCAGCAGCGAAAGCGCAGGGTTTCCTGGAAACACCATATATTTT. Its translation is CASSESAGFPGNTIYF.